This entry features one T cell receptor beta chain sequence. What this receptor recognizes is not known. The sample holds no much larger clone one base away, and base qualities are not on file. This entry comes from a study of blood T cell repertoires in COVID-19 (dated by TCRdb to the early 2020s). For context, the study as a whole: Samples covering the acute and convalescent phases of COVID-19 were provided by collaborators in the United States, Italy and Spain. Where available, HLA class I and class II types were obtained from metadata supplied by the sample provider rather than from assay-based typing. The repertoires were released in a freely available public database intended as a resource for research on the immune response to SARS-CoV-2. Deeply sampled blood TCRbeta repertoires from subjects exposed to, actively infected with, or recovered from COVID-19 were included in the dataset. Samples were obtained from the ongoing ImmuneRACE study (first 160 participants) and from some 1,200 subjects provided by 6 global collaborators. The prospective study material was composed of cDNA or gDNA derived from T cells, B-cell-depleted T cells, or PBMCs. A de-identified subject ID, COVID-19 status, age in years and sex were almost always included in the sample metadata. Results the study describes overall, beyond this receptor: Clinical and demographic metadata were provided uncurated, with the amount varying by source and participant.

The immunoSEQ Assay, a bias-controlled multiplex PCR, was used to amplify TCRbeta CDR3 regions from genomic DNA. The original methods were these. The number of nucleated cells in each sample was estimated from the amplification of reference gene primers within the assay. To quantify the absolute abundance of each unique TCRbeta CDR3 rearrangement, sequence reads were collapsed and filtered. For each sample, productive Simpson clonality was calculated as the square root of Simpson's diversity index across productive rearrangements. In TCRdb, the immuneACCESS table is reduced to in-frame sequences with V and J assigned. These tables do not hold every clone; where another copy was compared, an unresolved V gene accounts for under half, and the others remain unexplained. That table furnishes V, J and clone size, whereas the DNA furnished D and trimming. The sample table holds 200,000 to 250,000 clones, of which over 75% were seen once. 1.9% of the sample comes from the top ten.

Another Seattle source contributed samples from volunteer blood donors who had recovered from COVID-19. Collaborating institutions collected whole blood in K2EDTA tubes following their own protocols. For TCRbeta analysis, collaborator samples were shipped as frozen whole blood, as isolated PBMCs, or as DNA extracted from either sample type. Looking up the germline V gene yields CDR1 LGHNT and CDR2 FRNRAP. The CDR3, from cysteine to phenylalanine, totals 13 residues. Only CDR3 DNA is held: 39 bases, read in frame from base 1. Trimming removed 7 bases from V and 12 bases from J, leaving 19 bases between the germline ends.

Sequenced material: peripheral blood. The TCR comes from a man under 40 who had recovered from COVID-19. The V gene is TRBV12-5 and the J gene is TRBJ2-1, and the D gene may be TRBD1, 7 bases matching. The CDR3 has the sequence CASAIAGGNRQFF. The DNA sequence is given as TGTGCTAGTGCCATAGCAGGGGGGAACAGGCAGTTCTTC.